This TCR beta chain was identified during a study of T-cell memory formation after mild COVID-19 (dated by TCRdb to about 2021). For context, the study as a whole: TCR sequence clusters from the two donors were largely donor specific. Longitudinal TCRalpha and TCRbeta repertoire sequencing tracked T-cell clones expanding and contracting after mild COVID-19 in two donors. The cohort was made up of two young adult volunteers, one female and one male, who were previously healthy. On the study overall, not on this receptor specifically: SARS-CoV-2 specificity was not confirmed for the second-wave clones peaking on day 37. Clones contracting from day 15 to 85 had balanced CD4/CD8 phenotypes, while a second wave expanding from day 15 to 37 was biased towards CD4+. The detection of some responding clones in pre-infection memory suggests that pre-existing cross-reactive memory T cells joined the SARS-CoV-2 response. Contracting CD4+ clones were found mainly in CM and EM memory subsets, while CD8+ clones were enriched in EMRA. Only two mild cases were covered by the study, and larger cohorts that include severe cases with pre-infection samples were considered necessary.

This clonotype was detected only a few times. The specificity of this receptor is unknown. Base quality data are lacking; no much larger clone is found one base away. PBMCs were isolated by Ficoll-Paque density gradient centrifugation. V trim: 6 bases; J trim: 2 bases; unmatched bases: 6. From the germline V gene, CDR1 is SGHRS and CDR2 is YFSETQ. The CDR3 sequence holds 14 residues, the cysteine and phenylalanine included. This entry keeps only the CDR3 DNA: 42 bases, framed from base 1. The data were produced on an Illumina NovaSeq 6000. cDNA libraries for TCRalpha and TCRbeta were prepared by 5'RACE using constant-segment primers, with sample barcodes and unique molecular identifiers added. Trizol reagent was used to extract RNA from every sample. The libraries were amplified in two PCR steps, and the second step added a second sample barcode and Illumina TruSeq adapters. Libraries were sequenced on an Illumina NovaSeq with 2 x 150 bp paired-end reads. For the original study's pipeline: Reads were demultiplexed and collapsed into UMI-guided consensus sequences with migec v1.2.7. Using mixcr v2.1.11, the UMI consensuses were aligned to TRA and TRB V and J templates and assembled into clonotypes. A clonotype was counted as expanded or contracted only if both edgeR and NoisET called the change significant, with noise models trained on biological replicates. For edgeR calls, the thresholds were a false discovery rate-adjusted p below 0.01 and a log2 fold-change of 1. PCA with hierarchical clustering of max-normalized trajectories of the 1000 most abundant clonotypes was used as exploratory dynamics analysis. The CD4 or CD8 phenotype of responding clones was assigned using the separately sequenced CD4+ and CD8+ repertoires. TCRdb trimmed public reads at Q25 via fastp, called clones via MiXCR and kept in-frame beta chains. Each CDR3 protein gets just one entry, which takes the most common genes and DNA from the rows behind it. TCRdb's processing, not the study's, gives the V and J calls here. Here the sample has 200,000 to 250,000 distinct CDR3 sequences; 16% occur a single time. The ten largest clonotypes hold 3.5% of the sample.

The source of this sequence is a man aged 18 to 30 who had mild COVID-19 (a few samples of this study predate the infection). The sample titles of this study are shuffled in the database, so cell type and time point are left out; the donor was told from shared clones. The chain couples TRBV5-1 to TRBJ2-3; 7 nucleotides in the junction match TRBD2. The sequenced material came from PBMCs or a T cell subset sorted from them (not recorded which). The CDR3 reads as follows: CASTVTSHTDTQYF. Here is the DNA: TGCGCCAGCACCGTGACTAGCCACACAGATACGCAGTATTTT.